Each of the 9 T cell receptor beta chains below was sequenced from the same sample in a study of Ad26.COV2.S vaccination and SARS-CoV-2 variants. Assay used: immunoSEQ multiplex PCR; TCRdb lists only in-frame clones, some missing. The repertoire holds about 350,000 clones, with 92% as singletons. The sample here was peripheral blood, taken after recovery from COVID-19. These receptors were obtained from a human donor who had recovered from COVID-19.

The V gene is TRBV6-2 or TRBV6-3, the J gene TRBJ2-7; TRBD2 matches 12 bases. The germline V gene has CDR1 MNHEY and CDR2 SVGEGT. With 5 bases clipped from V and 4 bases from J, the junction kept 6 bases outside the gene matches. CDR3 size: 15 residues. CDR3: CASSQRLAGAYEQYF. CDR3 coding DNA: TGTGCCAGCAGTCAAAGACTAGCGGGGGCATACGAGCAGTACTTC.

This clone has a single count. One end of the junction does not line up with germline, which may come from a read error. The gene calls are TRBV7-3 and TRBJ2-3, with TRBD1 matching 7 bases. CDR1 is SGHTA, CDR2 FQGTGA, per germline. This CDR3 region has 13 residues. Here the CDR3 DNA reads TGTGTCAGCAGACCAACAGGGGAGGATACGCAGTATTTT. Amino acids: CVSRPTGEDTQYF.

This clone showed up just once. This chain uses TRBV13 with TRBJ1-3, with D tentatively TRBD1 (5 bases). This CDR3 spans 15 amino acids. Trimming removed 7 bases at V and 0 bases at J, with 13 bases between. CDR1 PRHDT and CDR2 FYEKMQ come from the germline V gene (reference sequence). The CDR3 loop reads CASTRGGSSGNTIYF. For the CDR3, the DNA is TGTGCCAGCACTCGGGGGGGGAGCTCTGGAAACACCATATATTTT.

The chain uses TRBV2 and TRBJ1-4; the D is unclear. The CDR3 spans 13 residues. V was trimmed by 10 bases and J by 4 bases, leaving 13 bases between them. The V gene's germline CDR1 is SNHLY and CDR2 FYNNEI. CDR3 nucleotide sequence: TGTGCCATTTCGCAGGCCGGTAATGAAAAACTGTTTTTT. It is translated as CAISQAGNEKLFF.

The CDR3 is CASSDTFQNEKLFF. The CDR3, as DNA: TGTGCCAGCAGTGACACCTTTCAAAATGAAAAACTGTTTTTT. V gene TRBV6-1 combines with J gene TRBJ1-4; the D is unclear. V was trimmed by 3 bases and J by 5 bases, leaving 10 bases between them. This CDR3 contains 14 residues. Germline CDR1 is MNHNS and CDR2 is SASEGT.

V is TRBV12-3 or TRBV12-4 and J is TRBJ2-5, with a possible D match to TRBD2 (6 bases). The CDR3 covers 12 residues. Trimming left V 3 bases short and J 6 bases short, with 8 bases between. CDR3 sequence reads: CASSFGGKTQYF. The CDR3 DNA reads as TGTGCCAGCAGTTTTGGGGGGAAGACCCAGTACTTC.

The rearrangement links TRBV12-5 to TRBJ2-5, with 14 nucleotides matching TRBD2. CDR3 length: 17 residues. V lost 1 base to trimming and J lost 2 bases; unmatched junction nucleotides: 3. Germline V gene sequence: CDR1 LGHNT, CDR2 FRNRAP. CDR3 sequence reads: CASGLGTSGGNQETQYF. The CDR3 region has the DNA TGTGCTAGTGGTTTGGGGACTAGCGGGGGGAATCAAGAGACCCAGTACTTC.

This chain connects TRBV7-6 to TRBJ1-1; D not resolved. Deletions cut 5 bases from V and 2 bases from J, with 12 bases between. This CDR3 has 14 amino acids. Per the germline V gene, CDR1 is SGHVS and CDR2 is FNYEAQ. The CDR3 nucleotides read TGTGCCAGCAGCCCCCGGGGATTAAACACTGAAGCTTTCTTT. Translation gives CASSPRGLNTEAFF.

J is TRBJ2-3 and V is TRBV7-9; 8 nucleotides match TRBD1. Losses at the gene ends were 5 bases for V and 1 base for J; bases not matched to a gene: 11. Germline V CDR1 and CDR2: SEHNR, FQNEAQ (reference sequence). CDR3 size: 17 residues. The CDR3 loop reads CASSTRGQGGGTDTQYF. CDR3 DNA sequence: TGTGCCAGCAGCACTAGAGGACAGGGAGGCGGCACAGATACGCAGTATTTT.